The rows below give T cell receptor beta chains drawn from one sample of a study of naive and memory T cell subsets. Using its own MiXCR run on the UMI-ligation and nested PCR reads, TCRdb lists one record per CDR3 protein. Of roughly 91,000 distinct CDR3 sequences in the sample, less than 15% were seen once. The sample taken for sequencing was central memory CD4+ T cells from blood. The origin of the receptors is a human donor in good health. Both conserved end residues are part of each CDR3. The D gene is left open where the match is weak. Part of the rows lack a size; the others show once, few, many or a class for expanded clones.

D	size	V	J	DNA	CDR3
TRBD2	many	TRBV4-3	TRBJ2-3	TGCGCCAGCAGCCAAGATCCGGGGGGGAGTCCAGATACGCAGTATTTT	CASSQDPGGSPDTQYF
-	-	TRBV7-2	TRBJ1-5	TGTGCCAGCAGCTCTGGACGCGGGCAGCCCCAGCATTTT	CASSSGRGQPQHF
-	few	TRBV12-3/TRBV12-4	TRBJ2-1	TGTGCCAGCAGTTCCTTGGGTGGCGAGCAGTTCTTC	CASSSLGGEQFF
-	-	TRBV6-1	TRBJ1-1	TGTGCCAGCAGTGAAGAGTCTCAGGGTGTGATTCGAGGAGCTTTCTTT	CASSEESQGVIRGAFF
-	-	TRBV7-2	TRBJ2-1	TGTGCCAGCAGCTTCCGGACCTACAGCGATGAGCAGTTCTTC	CASSFRTYSDEQFF
-	-	TRBV7-2	TRBJ1-1	TGTGCCAGCAGTTTCGGACAGATGAACACTGAAGCTTTCTTT	CASSFGQMNTEAFF
-	once	TRBV28	TRBJ2-1	TGTGCCACTAATTCCTACAATGAGCAGTTCTTC	CATNSYNEQFF
TRBD2	-	TRBV15	TRBJ2-1	TGTGCCACCAGCCGGGCGGGACTAGCGGGAGGGCCCGAGGACAATGAGCAGTTCTTC	CATSRAGLAGGPEDNEQFF
TRBD2	-	TRBV6-2/TRBV6-3	TRBJ2-1	TGTGCCAGCACCACCCTAGCGGGGGGCTCCTACAATGAGCAGTTCTTC	CASTTLAGGSYNEQFF
TRBD1	few	TRBV24-1	TRBJ2-1	TGTGCCACCAGTGACCCAGGACCATCTCAGGGGGATGAGCAGTTCTTC	CATSDPGPSQGDEQFF
-	few	TRBV28	TRBJ2-7	TGTGCCAGCAGTTTACCCACCCCCTACGAGCAGTACTTC	CASSLPTPYEQYF
TRBD1	few	TRBV7-3	TRBJ2-6	TGTGCCAGCAGCCCACCCCCGGGACAGTCACACTCTGGGGCCAACGTCCTGACTTTC	CASSPPPGQSHSGANVLTF
TRBD2	-	TRBV28	TRBJ2-1	TGTGCCAGCAGCCTAGGGGCTAGCGGGAGTAATGAGCAGTTCTTC	CASSLGASGSNEQFF
TRBD2	many	TRBV6-1	TRBJ2-1	TGTGCCAGCAGTGAAAAGACTAGCGGGAGCCGCTACAATGAGCAGTTCTTC	CASSEKTSGSRYNEQFF
TRBD1	-	TRBV3-1	TRBJ2-7	TGTGCCAGCAGGAGGGACAGGGGGCCGCTCAACGAGCAGTACTTC	CASRRDRGPLNEQYF
-	few	TRBV5-1	TRBJ1-1	TGCGCCAGCAGGCACACGGTGAACACTGAAGCTTTCTTT	CASRHTVNTEAFF
-	many	TRBV20-1	TRBJ1-1	TGCAGTGCCTCAACCACGAACACTGAAGCTTTCTTT	CSASTTNTEAFF
-	few	TRBV23-1	TRBJ1-5	TGCGCCAGCAGTCAACCTGGGGCGGGCAACGGTCAGCCCCAGCATTTT	CASSQPGAGNGQPQHF
-	few	TRBV6-1	TRBJ1-6	TGTGCCAGCGCCGAGGGAAATAATTCACCCCTCCACTTT	CASAEGNNSPLHF
-	few	TRBV5-1	TRBJ1-5	TGCGCCAGCAGCTTGGACGGACAGCGGGGCAATCAGCCCCAGCATTTT	CASSLDGQRGNQPQHF
-	many	TRBV18	TRBJ2-5	TGTGCCAGCTCACCACTGGTTCAAGGGGGAGAGACCCAGTACTTC	CASSPLVQGGETQYF
TRBD2	many	TRBV20-1	TRBJ2-1	TGCAGTGCTAGGCACAAACTAGCGGGAGCAGGGGGTGAGCAGTTCTTC	CSARHKLAGAGGEQFF
TRBD2	few	TRBV3-1	TRBJ2-1	TGTGCCAGCAGCCAAGATCGGGGGACTATCAATGAGCAGTTCTTC	CASSQDRGTINEQFF